This is a list of T cell receptor beta chains from one sample in a study of cytomegalovirus exposure and HLA in healthy donors. Sequenced by immunoSEQ multiplex PCR; TCRdb stores in-frame clones only, minus some. The listing contains 150,000 to 200,000 clones. The sequencing input was PBMCs. The receptors derive from a woman between 18 and 30 years old in good health and CMV-seropositive. Each CDR3 is given with its conserved first and last residue. The D gene is left open where the match is weak.

>TRBD2|TRBJ2-1|TRBV11-2
TGTGCCAGCAGCTTACGGGAGGGCCACCGGAATGAGCAGTTCTTC
CASSLREGHRNEQFF
>TRBD1|TRBJ2-6|TRBV19
TGTGCCAGTAGCCGGACAGGCCTCTCTGGGGCCAACGTCCTGACTTTC
CASSRTGLSGANVLTF
>.|TRBJ2-5|TRBV5-1
TGCGCCAGCAGCCTAGGGGACATTGAGGAGACCCAGTACTTC
CASSLGDIEETQYF
>.|TRBJ1-2|TRBV6-5
TGTGCCAGCAGTTACCAGGACAGCTATGGCTACACCTTC
CASSYQDSYGYTF
>TRBD1|TRBJ2-7|TRBV5-5
TGTGCCAGCAGCTCCGACAGGGCTTACGAGCAGTACTTC
CASSSDRAYEQYF
>.|TRBJ1-1|TRBV29-1
TGCAGCGTTGACCCTGAACAGGGTTTCGTGGCGAACACTGAAGCTTTCTTT
CSVDPEQGFVANTEAFF
>TRBD2|TRBJ2-1|TRBV6-5
TGTGCCAGCAGTTACTCGGCGGGAGCGCTAAACAATGAGCAGTTCTTC
CASSYSAGALNNEQFF
>TRBD2|TRBJ2-5|TRBV6-5
TGTGCCAGCAGCCCCCGGGGGGGGTCTTCAGAGACCCAGTACTTC
CASSPRGGSSETQYF
>.|TRBJ1-1|TRBV6-1
TGTGCCAGCAGGGAAGACCGAGCCTCCTCCATGAACACTGAAGCTTTCTTT
CASREDRASSMNTEAFF
>TRBD1|TRBJ1-2|TRBV5-1
TGCGCCAGCAGCCTCACCGGGACAGGGGCCGATCGTGCCTATGGCTACACCTTC
CASSLTGTGADRAYGYTF
>TRBD1|TRBJ2-7|TRBV29-1
TGCAGCGTCTACTTGGGGGGACAGGGGGCTGTCGAGCAGTACTTC
CSVYLGGQGAVEQYF
>.|TRBJ1-2|TRBV18
TGTGCCAGCTCACCACAATCAGGTGTCTATGGCTACACCTTC
CASSPQSGVYGYTF
>.|TRBJ2-7|TRBV30
TGTGCCTGGAGTGGTTGGCAGGGGAGTACCTACGAGCAGTACTTC
CAWSGWQGSTYEQYF
>TRBD2|TRBJ2-1|TRBV9
TGTGCCAGCGCGACTAGCGGGAGGATAACCTACAATGAGCAGTTCTTC
CASATSGRITYNEQFF
>TRBD1|TRBJ1-1|TRBV4-1
TGCGCCAGCAGCCAAGACGGACAGGGGATGTCTTTCTTT
CASSQDGQGMSFF
>.|TRBJ2-1|TRBV7-6
TGTGCCAGCAGCGTTCACGGGAAGCGACCGGACAATGAGCAGTTCTTC
CASSVHGKRPDNEQFF
>.|TRBJ2-2|TRBV29-1
TGCAGTGGGCTTTTGGGCACCGGGGAGCTGTTTTTT
CSGLLGTGELFF
>TRBD2|TRBJ2-3|TRBV11-3
TGTGCCAGCAGCTACCGCGGGGGGCCTGACTATACGCAGTATTTT
CASSYRGGPDYTQYF